These 25 T cell receptor beta chains share one sample of origin, sequenced in a study of vaccination and CD4 T cells after COVID-19. Sequence data for DNA of cultured CD4+ T cells were generated by the Oncomine TCR Beta short-read assay. TCRdb passed the PCR reads through MiXCR, listing each CDR3 protein once. The table includes under 20,000 distinct CDR3 sequences, more than 55% detected once. The treatment here: approximately 9-day PBMC culture with coronavirus spike peptide pools or control peptides (ViraFEST assay). Antigens of these TCRs are unknown. Sequencing input: CD4+ T cells from blood, cultured in vitro. The receptors stem from a human donor who had recovered from COVID-19.

The chain links TRBV7-3 to TRBJ2-4; D possibly corresponds to TRBD1 (5 bases). V was cut by 5 bases and J by 0 bases, with 17 bases left in between. The CDR3 covers 17 residues. The germline gives CDR1 SGHTA, CDR2 FQGTGA. The CDR3 DNA is TGTGCCAGCAGCCCTCGGACACGGAGCTCAGCCAAAAACATTCAGTACTTC. Its protein product is CASSPRTRSSAKNIQYF.

The gene calls are TRBV10-1 and TRBJ2-1; 9 bases agree with TRBD2. Germline lookup yields CDR1 WNHNN and CDR2 SYGVQD (reference sequence). This CDR3 region has 15 residues. Trimming removed 8 bases from V and 4 bases from J; junction bases left unmatched: 9. The CDR3 protein is CASGWSGGNYNEQFF. CDR3 nucleotide sequence: TGCGCCAGCGGTTGGAGCGGGGGGAATTACAATGAGCAGTTCTTC.

The rearrangement links TRBV6-2 or TRBV6-3 to TRBJ1-6, with unresolved D. The ends were cut back, 6 bases at V and 7 bases at J, with 16 bases in the middle. CDR1 is MNHEY, CDR2 SVGEGT, per germline. This CDR3 has 15 amino acids. In DNA form, the CDR3 reads TGTGCCAGCAGGCGGTCCTCCGAAGGGAATTCACCCCTCCACTTT. This sequence encodes CASRRSSEGNSPLHF.

The rearrangement links TRBV20-1 to TRBJ1-4; the D is unclear. V was trimmed by 0 bases and J by 7 bases, leaving 9 bases between them. Germline V gene data show CDR1 as DFQATT and CDR2 as SNEGSKA (reference sequence). The CDR3 is 13 amino acids. CDR3 protein: CSARDSAREKLFF. Here the CDR3 DNA reads TGCAGTGCTAGAGATTCGGCGCGTGAAAAACTGTTTTTT.

The CDR3 protein is CSARRGASQETQYF. The CDR3 region has the DNA TGCAGTGCTAGACGGGGGGCGAGCCAAGAGACCCAGTACTTC. The chain employs TRBV20-1 and TRBJ2-5, with D possibly TRBD2 on 7 matching bases. Trimming pared 2 bases from V and 1 base from J, leaving 11 bases between. The CDR3 spans 14 residues. Germline V CDR1 and CDR2: DFQATT, SNEGSKA (reference sequence).

The V and J genes are TRBV11-2 and TRBJ1-3; D unclear. Per the germline V gene, CDR1 is SGHAT and CDR2 is FQNNGV. This CDR3 has 15 residues. Trimming took 3 bases from V and 0 from J, leaving 9 bases between them. DNA for the CDR3: TGTGCCAGCAGCTTCGATCCCAACTCTGGAAACACCATATATTTT. Amino acid sequence: CASSFDPNSGNTIYF.

This chain connects TRBV7-2 to TRBJ1-2; 8 positions agree with TRBD1. V was clipped by 3 bases and J by 3 bases; unmatched bases: 3. There are 14 residues in the CDR3. In germline, CDR1 is SGHTA, CDR2 FQGNSA. This chain's CDR3 is CASSFDRGDYGYTF. The CDR3 DNA reads TGTGCCAGCAGCTTCGACAGGGGCGACTATGGCTACACCTTC.

The chain employs TRBV6-1 and TRBJ2-3; D may be TRBD2 (5 bases). CDR1 is MNHNS and CDR2 is SASEGT in the germline V gene. CDR3 length: 14 amino acids. The germline V and J ends were trimmed by 4 bases and 3 bases, with 11 bases remaining between them. CDR3 protein: CASSVDGITDTQYF. In DNA, the CDR3 is TGTGCCAGCAGTGTGGACGGGATAACAGATACGCAGTATTTT.

V is TRBV11-2 and J is TRBJ1-1, with 7 bases matching TRBD1. Germline assignment: CDR1 SGHAT and CDR2 FQNNGV. Unmatched junction bases numbered 6, after V lost 1 base and J lost 7 bases. CDR3 length equals 14 residues. The CDR3 coding sequence is TGTGCCAGCAGCTTAGGTCTGCGACAGGGTGAAGCTTTCTTT. As protein: CASSLGLRQGEAFF.

V and J are TRBV19 and TRBJ2-5, with D perhaps TRBD1 (5 bases). CDR3 size: 15 residues. Trimming shortened V by 6 bases and J by 2 bases, and 16 bases separated the two germline ends. In germline, CDR1 is LNHDA, CDR2 SQIVND (reference sequence). Here the CDR3 DNA reads TGTGCCAGTAGCGACGCCAGGGCGCTTCAAGAGACCCAGTACTTC. It yields the protein CASSDARALQETQYF.

This clonotype was seen a few times. V and J are TRBV27 and TRBJ2-4, with a tentative D call TRBD2 (6 bases). This CDR3 has 16 residues. The V end was cut by 5 bases, the J end by 0 bases, with 14 bases between. CDR1 is MNHEY, CDR2 SMNVEV, per germline (reference sequence). The CDR3 nucleotides are TGTGCCAGCAGTCGGGCGGGGAACGTAGCCAAAAACATTCAGTACTTC. Protein: CASSRAGNVAKNIQYF.

This sequence joins TRBV5-3 and TRBJ2-7; 7 bases line up with TRBD1. TRBV5-3 is labeled an ORF, and its function is uncertain. The trim removed 2 bases at V and 0 bases at J, leaving 8 bases unmatched. The CDR3 loop spans 16 amino acids. The CDR3 loop is CARSFLDRTRSYEQYF. CDR3 bases: TGTGCCAGAAGCTTTTTGGACAGGACCCGCTCCTACGAGCAGTACTTC.

The chain couples TRBV30 to TRBJ1-2; 9 bases agree with TRBD1. The CDR3 has 15 amino acids. Germline V gives CDR1 GTSNPN, CDR2 SVGIG (reference sequence). V trimming: 8 bases; J trimming: 2 bases; junction bases outside the gene matches: 12. The CDR3 nucleotides read TGTGCCAGAGACTCCGGGACAGGGAAAAACTATGGCTACACCTTC. This sequence encodes CARDSGTGKNYGYTF.

The chain combines TRBV18 with TRBJ2-6, with D possibly TRBD1 on 5 matching bases. The CDR3 contains 17 residues. Germline V CDR1 and CDR2: KGHSH, LQKENI. V lost 4 bases and J 2 bases, leaving 15 bases between the germline ends. The CDR3 nucleotides are TGTGCCAGCTCACTACAAGAGCAGGGAACTGGGGCCAACGTCCTGACTTTC. Translating gives CASSLQEQGTGANVLTF.

This clonotype was detected only a few times. No conserved phenylalanine or tryptophan is present at the end of the CDR3, so a read error is the likely explanation. The DNA is left out, because the CDR3 cannot be placed on it with certainty; the CDR3 is given as TCRdb lists it. V gene TRBV20-1 combines with J gene TRBJ1-6; the DNA was not compared with TRBD1, the D call given in the table. 13 amino acids form the CDR3, both terminal residues included. CDR1 DFQATT and CDR2 SNEGSKA come from the germline V gene (reference sequence). The CDR3 loop is CSAPWAGGFTPPL.

The chain is built from TRBV28 and TRBJ1-2, with 9 nucleotides matching TRBD1. The J segment lost 3 bases and the V segment lost 7 bases, leaving 9 bases of the junction unmatched. Germline CDR1 and CDR2: MDHEN and SYDVKM. The CDR3 covers 15 residues. The CDR3 nucleotides are TGTGCCAGCACCGGACAGGGGAGAGGGGACTATGGCTACACCTTC. This encodes CASTGQGRGDYGYTF.

This clonotype came up a few times. The V gene is TRBV20-1, the J gene TRBJ2-1, with 13 bases matching TRBD2. This CDR3 has 15 residues. The germline V gene encodes CDR1 DFQATT and CDR2 SNEGSKA (reference sequence). The junction had 5 bases not matched to a gene; V was cut back by 5 bases and J by 4 bases. This CDR3 reads CSAWTSGSRYNEQFF. In DNA, the CDR3 is TGCAGTGCTTGGACTAGCGGGAGTCGGTACAATGAGCAGTTCTTC.

There are a few counts of this clonotype. The rearrangement joins TRBV20-1 to TRBJ1-4, with a tentative D call TRBD1 (6 bases). Germline CDR1 reads DFQATT; CDR2 reads SNEGSKA (reference sequence). Trimming cost V 7 bases and J 4 bases, with 13 bases left between them. CDR3 length: 13 residues. The CDR3 nucleotides are TGCAGTGTGGGGGGGCAGCATAATGAAAAACTGTTTTTT. This codes for CSVGGQHNEKLFF.

This clonotype was observed a handful of times. The CDR3 DNA reads TGTGCCAGCAGCTTAGTTCCGGGCACAGATACGCAGTATTTT. The encoded protein is CASSLVPGTDTQYF. The chain has TRBV7-6 and TRBJ2-3; D is uncertain. Germline V lookup: CDR1 SGHVS, CDR2 FNYEAQ. The CDR3 is 14 residues long. V gave up 1 base and J gave up 1 base, with 6 bases separating them.

This clonotype was seen a single time. V is TRBV20-1 and J is TRBJ1-1, with TRBD1 identical over 9 bases. With V trimmed by 1 base and J by 0 bases, 6 bases remained unmatched. The V gene's germline CDR1 is DFQATT and CDR2 SNEGSKA (reference sequence). The CDR3 has 16 residues. CDR3 region: CSARATGGSMNTEAFF. The CDR3, as DNA: TGCAGTGCTAGAGCCACAGGGGGCTCGATGAACACTGAAGCTTTCTTT.

This chain uses TRBV15 with TRBJ1-1, with TRBD1 as a possible D gene (5 bases). Trimming took 6 bases from V and 0 from J, leaving 8 bases between them. This CDR3 spans 13 amino acids. CDR1 is LNHNV, CDR2 YYDKDF, per germline (reference sequence). The chain's CDR3 is CATSGGMNTEAFF. The CDR3, as DNA: TGTGCCACCAGTGGGGGGATGAACACTGAAGCTTTCTTT.

The chain links TRBV19 to TRBJ2-3; perhaps TRBD2 as D (6 bases). Germline V gene lookup returns CDR1 LNHDA and CDR2 SQIVND (reference sequence). Between the trimmed V and J ends, which lost 2 bases and 3 bases, there was a span of 12 bases. CDR3 length equals 15 residues. For the CDR3, the DNA is TGTGCCAGTAGTATACGGTCGGGGGAGACAGATACGCAGTATTTT. As protein: CASSIRSGETDTQYF.

The rearrangement uses TRBV19 and TRBJ2-5; D may correspond to TRBD1 or TRBD2 (6 bases each). Germline-derived CDR1 and CDR2 are LNHDA and SQIVND (reference sequence). Trimming pared 2 bases from V and 4 bases from J, leaving 17 bases between. The CDR3 loop spans 16 amino acids. This chain's CDR3 is CASSIMGTGALETQYF. DNA for the CDR3: TGTGCCAGTAGTATAATGGGAACGGGGGCTCTAGAGACCCAGTACTTC. Using reference TRBV19 and TRBJ2-5 for the parts outside the CDR3, the full variable domain is DGGITQSPKYLFRKEGQNVTLSCEQNLNHDAMYWYRQDPGQGLRLIYYSQIVNDFQKGDIAEGYSVSREKKESFPLTVTSAQKNPTAFYLCASSIMGTGALETQYFGPGTRLLVL.

This clonotype has just a few counts. The chain has TRBV19 and TRBJ1-6; D is uncertain. The V gene's germline CDR1 is LNHDA and CDR2 SQIVND (reference sequence). Trimming stripped 6 bases from V and 16 bases from J, with 22 bases between. The CDR3 is made up of 14 amino acids. The CDR3 coding sequence is TGTGCCAGTAGCGAAGGGTGGACGGCTAGTCCGCTCCACTTT. It translates to CASSEGWTASPLHF.

V and J are TRBV19 and TRBJ1-2, with D possibly matching TRBD1 (6 bases). V lost 4 bases and J 4 bases, leaving 16 bases between the germline ends. Germline assignment: CDR1 LNHDA and CDR2 SQIVND (reference sequence). The CDR3 extends over 15 amino acids. The CDR3 sequence is CASSTYGGGSYGYTF. For the CDR3, the DNA is TGTGCCAGTAGTACGTACGGAGGGGGATCCTATGGCTACACCTTC.